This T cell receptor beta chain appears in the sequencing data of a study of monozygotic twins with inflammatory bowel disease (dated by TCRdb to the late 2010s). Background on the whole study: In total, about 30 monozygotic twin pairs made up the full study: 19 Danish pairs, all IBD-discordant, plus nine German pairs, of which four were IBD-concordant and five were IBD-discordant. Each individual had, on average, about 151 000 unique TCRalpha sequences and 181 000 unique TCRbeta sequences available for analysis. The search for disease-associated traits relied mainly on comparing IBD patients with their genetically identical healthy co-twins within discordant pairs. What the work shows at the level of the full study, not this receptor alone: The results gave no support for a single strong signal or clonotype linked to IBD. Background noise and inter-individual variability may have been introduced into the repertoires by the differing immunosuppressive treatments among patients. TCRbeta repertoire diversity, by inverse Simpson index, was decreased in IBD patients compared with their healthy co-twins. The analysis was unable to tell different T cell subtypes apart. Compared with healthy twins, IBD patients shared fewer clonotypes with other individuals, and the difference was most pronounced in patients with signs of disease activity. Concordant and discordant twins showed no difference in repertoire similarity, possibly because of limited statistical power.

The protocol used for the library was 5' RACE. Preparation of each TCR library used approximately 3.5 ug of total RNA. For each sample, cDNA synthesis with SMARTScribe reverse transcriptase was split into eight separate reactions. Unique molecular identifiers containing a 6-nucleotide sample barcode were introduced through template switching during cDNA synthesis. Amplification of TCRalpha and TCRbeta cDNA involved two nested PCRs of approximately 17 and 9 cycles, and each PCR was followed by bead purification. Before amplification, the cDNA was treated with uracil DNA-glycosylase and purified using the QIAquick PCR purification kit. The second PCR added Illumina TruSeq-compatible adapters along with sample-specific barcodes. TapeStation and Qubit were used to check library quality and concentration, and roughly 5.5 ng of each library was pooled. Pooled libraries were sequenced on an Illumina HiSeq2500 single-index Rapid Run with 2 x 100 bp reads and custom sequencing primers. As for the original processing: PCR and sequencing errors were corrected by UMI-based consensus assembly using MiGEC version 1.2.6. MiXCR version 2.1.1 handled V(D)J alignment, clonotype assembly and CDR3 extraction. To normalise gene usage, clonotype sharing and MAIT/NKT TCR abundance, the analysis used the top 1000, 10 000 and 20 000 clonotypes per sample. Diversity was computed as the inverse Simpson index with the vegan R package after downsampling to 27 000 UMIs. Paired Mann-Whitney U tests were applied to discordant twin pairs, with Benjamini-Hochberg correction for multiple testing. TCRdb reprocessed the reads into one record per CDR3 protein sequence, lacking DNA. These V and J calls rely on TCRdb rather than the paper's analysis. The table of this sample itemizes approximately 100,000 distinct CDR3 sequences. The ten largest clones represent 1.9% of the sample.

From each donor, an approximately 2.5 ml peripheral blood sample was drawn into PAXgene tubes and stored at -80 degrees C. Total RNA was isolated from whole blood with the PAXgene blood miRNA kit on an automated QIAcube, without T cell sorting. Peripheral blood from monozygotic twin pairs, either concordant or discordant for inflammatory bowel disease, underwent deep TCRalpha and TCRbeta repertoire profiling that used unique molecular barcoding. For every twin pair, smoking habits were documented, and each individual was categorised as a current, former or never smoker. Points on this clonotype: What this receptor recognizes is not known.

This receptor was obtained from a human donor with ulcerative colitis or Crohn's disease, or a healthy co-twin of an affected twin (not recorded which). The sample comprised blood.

CDR3 region: CASSHPGREGTDTQYF. In this chain, TRBV4-3 is recombined with TRBJ2-3; TCRdb's D gene call, TRBD1, goes unchecked for lack of DNA. Reading from cysteine to phenylalanine, the CDR3 counts 16 amino acids. There is no recorded DNA. Reading the germline V gene gives CDR1 LGHNA and CDR2 YSLEER.